Reported below is one TCR beta chain. The antigen is not known. This sample is drawn from a study of beta chain features in type 1 diabetes. Study overall: Examination spanned 100 million to 130 million sorted cells from all samples.

The CDR3 has 16 amino acids. V lost 2 bases and J 2 bases, leaving 16 bases between the germline ends. The germline gives CDR1 SQVTM, CDR2 ANQGSEA. Study observations and caveats: Shortening that was moderate but significant affected the TCRB CDR3s of Type 1 diabetes patients in all four CD4+ subsets. The study found fewer insertions and more deletions at VDJ junctions in type 1 diabetes patients. For patients, the naive, central memory and Treg TCRB repertoires appeared more alike than for healthy donors.

Blood was collected once per donor into heparin, averaging about 116 mL. Isolated RNA was reverse transcribed in full, so expressed TCRB transcripts were sequenced. Profiling relied on immunoSEQ multiplex PCR, and the TCRdb table lists in-frame clones only, not all of them. The data hold around 97,000 clones, with 25% to 35% observed a single time. The chain uses TRBV29-1 and TRBJ2-1; perhaps TRBD1 as D (6 bases). Material: central memory CD4+ T cells from blood. The clonotype originates from a young woman with type 1 diabetes. The CDR3 DNA sequence: TGCAGCGTTGAATTGGGGACATCTAGAACCTACAATGAGCAGTTCTTC. Protein product: CSVELGTSRTYNEQFF.